This T cell receptor beta chain derives from a study of blood T cell repertoires in COVID-19. Per the original methods: Using reference gene primer amplification, nucleated cell counts were estimated. The table came from immunoSEQ multiplex PCR; TCRdb's copy has only in-frame clones and leaves some out. V, J and clone size were drawn from that table, and D and trimming were deduced from the DNA. The data hold fewer than 15,000 clones, with around 82% observed a single time. The CDR3 has 16 residues. Looked up from germline, CDR1 is SNHLY and CDR2 is FYNNEI. Trimming at V came to 5 bases and at J to 1 base, leaving 2 bases not matched to a gene.

Specimen: peripheral blood. This rearrangement joins TRBV2 to TRBJ2-6; 10 positions agree with TRBD1. The TCR sequence derives from a human donor in a cohort sampled during active COVID-19. CDR3 sequence (DNA): TGTGCCAGCAGTTGGACAGGGGGATCTGGGGCCAACGTCCTGACTTTC. This codes for CASSWTGGSGANVLTF.